This entry describes one T cell receptor beta chain. The sample comes from a study of blood T cell repertoires in COVID-19. Study overall: Acute and convalescent COVID-19 specimens originated in the United States, Italy and Spain.

Measured with immunoSEQ multiplex PCR; TCRdb has only the in-frame clones, and not every one. The repertoire holds more than 10,000 clones, with 90% as singletons. This CDR3 is built from 15 residues. Losses at the gene ends were 1 base for V and 2 bases for J; bases not matched to a gene: 5. CDR1 and CDR2 from the germline V gene are MNHNY and SVGAGI (reference sequence). Sequencing was carried out using peripheral blood. The V gene is TRBV6-6, the J gene TRBJ2-7, with TRBD2 matching 7 bases. This receptor was identified in a human donor in a cohort sampled during active COVID-19. CDR3 sequence: CASSYFGGGTYEQYF. CDR3 DNA sequence: TGTGCCAGCAGTTACTTTGGGGGGGGAACCTACGAGCAGTACTTC.